This is a list of T cell receptor beta chains from one sample in a study of PD-1 blockade in classical Hodgkin lymphoma. Only in-frame clones appear in the TCRdb table, and some are missing; sequencing was by immunoSEQ multiplex PCR. The data hold 30,000 to 45,000 clones, with 69% observed a single time. Material: peripheral blood mononuclear cells (PBMCs), obtained before the second cycle of nivolumab. These receptors came from a human donor with classical Hodgkin lymphoma. CDR3s leave out the opening cysteine and the closing phenylalanine or tryptophan.

CDR3: ASSPRTRQGPVGP
V: TRBV18
J: TRBJ1-1

CDR3: ASSLTGFTEGYT
V: TRBV7-2
J: TRBJ1-2

CDR3: ASSLWAGDYNEQF
V: TRBV5-4
J: TRBJ2-1

CDR3: ASSIGGAAGAYNEQF
V: TRBV19
J: TRBJ2-1

CDR3: ASSEALPYNEQF
V: TRBV2
J: TRBJ2-1

CDR3: ASSQGRETQY
V: TRBV6-5
J: TRBJ2-5

CDR3: ASSQRSGGAYEQY
V: TRBV5-1
J: TRBJ2-7

CDR3: ASSSGHPNTEAF
V: TRBV5-1
J: TRBJ1-1

CDR3: ASSYSVNGMRSPLH
V: TRBV6-5
J: TRBJ1-6

CDR3: ASRSGQDTGELF
V: TRBV19
J: TRBJ2-2

CDR3: ASSKFPAGADTQY
V: TRBV11-2
J: TRBJ2-3

CDR3: ASSEAGGGAYEQY
V: TRBV2
J: TRBJ2-7

CDR3: ASSYSGRTEAF
V: TRBV6-5
J: TRBJ1-1

CDR3: ASSLASSRRDTQY
V: TRBV7-2
J: TRBJ2-3

CDR3: ASSRTGQNTEAF
V: TRBV25-1
J: TRBJ1-1

CDR3: ASSFGDRNYGYT
V: TRBV28
J: TRBJ1-2

CDR3: ASRPQGAYEQY
V: TRBV6-5
J: TRBJ2-7

CDR3: ASSTPLAGDYDEQY
V: TRBV6-6
J: TRBJ2-7

CDR3: ASSIGQGNTEAF
V: TRBV11-3
J: TRBJ1-1

CDR3: ASSSGRAGTDTQY
V: TRBV21-1
J: TRBJ2-3

CDR3: ASSVAGAVSYNEQF
V: TRBV9
J: TRBJ2-1

CDR3: ASRSDRTSGNTIY
V: TRBV10-3
J: TRBJ1-3

CDR3: ASSGTPYNEQF
V: TRBV2
J: TRBJ2-1

CDR3: AISEEVQGTEAF
V: TRBV10-3
J: TRBJ1-1

CDR3: ASSLNGFGTEAF
V: TRBV5-5
J: TRBJ1-1

CDR3: AISDRVGGTYEQY
V: TRBV10-3
J: TRBJ2-7

CDR3: ASSIGLVFDEQF
V: TRBV2
J: TRBJ2-1

CDR3: ASSRGGLAGSYNEQF
V: TRBV18
J: TRBJ2-1

CDR3: ASSSEGGGYNEQF
V: TRBV5-4
J: TRBJ2-1

CDR3: ASSLAATSARSPLH
V: TRBV5-1
J: TRBJ1-6

CDR3: ASSSGQFSGELF
V: TRBV5-1
J: TRBJ2-2

CDR3: ASSSGVGPLDEQY
V: TRBV7-7
J: TRBJ2-7

CDR3: ASSEGGGFSGNTIY
V: TRBV2
J: TRBJ1-3

CDR3: ASSLGVQAYEQY
V: TRBV5-1
J: TRBJ2-7

CDR3: ASSPDRSRGGYT
V: TRBV6-5
J: TRBJ1-2

CDR3: ASSPPGLAGGPGEQY
V: TRBV18
J: TRBJ2-7

CDR3: ASSLSGSGLYNEQF
V: TRBV7-2
J: TRBJ2-1

CDR3: ASSGGSQSSYNEQF
V: TRBV19
J: TRBJ2-1

CDR3: ASSTGTPNTEAF
V: TRBV6-6
J: TRBJ1-1

CDR3: ASSFEGTRETQY
V: TRBV5-1
J: TRBJ2-5

CDR3: ASSLGTALAGVYNEQF
V: TRBV5-1
J: TRBJ2-1

CDR3: ASSESPGTTNRQETQY
V: TRBV2
J: TRBJ2-5

CDR3: ASSSVELSEAF
V: TRBV18
J: TRBJ1-1

CDR3: ASSLATNLMHNSPLH
V: TRBV28
J: TRBJ1-6

CDR3: ASSTRLAGYEQY
V: TRBV6-5
J: TRBJ2-7

CDR3: ASSQEMADTEAF
V: TRBV4-3
J: TRBJ1-1

CDR3: ASSDQPGTAYRPQH
V: TRBV6-1
J: TRBJ1-5

CDR3: ASSLDRVDEQY
V: TRBV7-9
J: TRBJ2-7